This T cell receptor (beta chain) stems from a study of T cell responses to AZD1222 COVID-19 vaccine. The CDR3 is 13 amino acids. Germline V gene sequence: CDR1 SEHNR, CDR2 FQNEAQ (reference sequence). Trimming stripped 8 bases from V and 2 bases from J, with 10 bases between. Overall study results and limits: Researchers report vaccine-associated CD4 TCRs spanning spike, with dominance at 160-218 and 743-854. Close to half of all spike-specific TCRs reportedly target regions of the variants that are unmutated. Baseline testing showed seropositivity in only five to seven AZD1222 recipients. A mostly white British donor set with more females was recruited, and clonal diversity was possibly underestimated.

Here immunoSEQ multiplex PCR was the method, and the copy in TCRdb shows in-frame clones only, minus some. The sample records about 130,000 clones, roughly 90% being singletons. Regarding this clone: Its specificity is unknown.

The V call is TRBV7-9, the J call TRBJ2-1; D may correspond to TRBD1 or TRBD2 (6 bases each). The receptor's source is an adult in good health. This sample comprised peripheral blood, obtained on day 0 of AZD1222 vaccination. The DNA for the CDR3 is TGTGCCAGCGGGGGGCGGCCCTACAATGAGCAGTTCTTC. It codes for CASGGRPYNEQFF. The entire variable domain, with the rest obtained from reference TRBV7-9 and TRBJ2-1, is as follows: DTGVSQNPRHKITKRGQNVTFRCDPISEHNRLYWYRQTLGQGPEFLTYFQNEAQLEKSRLLSDRFSAERPKGSFSTLEIQRTEQGDSAMYLCASGGRPYNEQFFGPGTRLTVL.